The 10 T cell receptor beta chains in this list originate from one sample, sequenced in a study of regulatory T cells in long-lasting Graves disease. CDR3 regions were amplified by Arm-PCR using iRepertoire HTBI primers to build TCR beta libraries. TCRdb re-called the multiplex PCR reads with MiXCR, one entry per CDR3 protein. Of 350,000 to 500,000 distinct CDR3 sequences in the sample, over 20% were seen once. Time point of the sample: persistent/refractory GD, antithyroid drugs over 5 years with positive TRAb. Construction of the TCR library relied on RNA isolated from PBMCs. The source was peripheral blood mononuclear cells (PBMCs), collected when the disease was refractory, from a patient treated with antithyroid drugs. The receptors originated from a female donor with Graves disease.

The rearrangement joins TRBV6-2 or TRBV6-3 to TRBJ1-2; D is possibly TRBD1 (5 bases). Trimming removed 5 bases at V and 4 bases at J, with 20 bases between. This CDR3 is built from 16 residues. Germline V lookup: CDR1 MNHEY, CDR2 SVGEGT. In DNA, the CDR3 is TGTGCCAGCAGTGAAGATGAGTCGTTGGGACCCTATGGCTACACCTTC. Its translation: CASSEDESLGPYGYTF.

The J gene is TRBJ2-5, the V gene TRBV19; 7 nucleotides line up with TRBD2. CDR3 length: 9 amino acids. The germline gives CDR1 LNHDA, CDR2 SQIVND (reference sequence). In nucleotides, the CDR3 is TGTGCAGTAGCGGGGACCCAGTACTTC. This translates into CAVAGTQYF.

This clonotype occurred a few times. This chain connects TRBV6-1 to TRBJ1-4, with D perhaps TRBD1 (5 bases). Germline CDR1 reads MNHNS; CDR2 reads SASEGT. The CDR3 runs to 14 residues. With 5 bases removed from V and 5 bases from J, the gap between germline ends came to 12 bases. This chain's CDR3 is CASSLTAKNEKLFF. The CDR3 DNA is TGTGCCAGCAGTCTGACAGCGAAAAATGAAAAACTGTTTTTT.

The chain combines TRBV19 with TRBJ1-5; 7 nucleotides align to TRBD1. Germline CDR1 LNHDA, CDR2 SQIVND (reference sequence). The trim removed 6 bases at V and 2 bases at J, leaving 4 bases unmatched. The CDR3 length is 14 residues. For the CDR3, the DNA is TGTGCCAGTAGCAATACAGGGGGCAATCAGCCCCAGCATTTT. Its translation: CASSNTGGNQPQHF. The full variable domain, completed using reference TRBV19 and TRBJ1-5, is DGGITQSPKYLFRKEGQNVTLSCEQNLNHDAMYWYRQDPGQGLRLIYYSQIVNDFQKGDIAEGYSVSREKKESFPLTVTSAQKNPTAFYLCASSNTGGNQPQHFGDGTRLSIL.

This clonotype was seen many times. The rearrangement joins TRBV28 to TRBJ2-7; TRBD1 agrees at 7 bases. Germline trimming cut 10 bases from V and 2 bases from J; bases unmatched to any gene: 8. Germline-derived CDR1 and CDR2 are MDHEN and SYDVKM. This CDR3 is built from 13 residues. CDR3 nucleotides: TGTGCCACCCGACAGGGCATGGCCTACGAGCAGTACTTC. The encoded protein is CATRQGMAYEQYF.

In this sample, this clonotype turned up a few times. This sequence joins TRBV5-1 and TRBJ1-3; D gene ambiguous. The germline V gene encodes CDR1 SGHRS and CDR2 YFSETQ. This CDR3 spans 16 amino acids. V lost 4 bases and J 0 bases, leaving 14 bases between the germline ends. As DNA, the CDR3 is TGCGCCAGCAGCCGAATTGACTCGAACTCTGGAAACACCATATATTTT. It is translated as CASSRIDSNSGNTIYF.

CDR3 DNA: TGCAGTGCGGGGCGTGGGGCGCGACTGAACACTGAAGCTTTCTTT. It specifies CSAGRGARLNTEAFF. The chain couples TRBV20-1 to TRBJ1-1; maybe TRBD1 (5 bases). This CDR3 is built from 15 residues. V shed 6 bases and J shed 0 bases, with 17 bases lying between them. CDR1 and CDR2 from the germline V gene are DFQATT and SNEGSKA (reference sequence).

This clonotype was seen a few times. The J gene is TRBJ2-1, the V gene TRBV7-3, with D unclear. CDR3 length: 12 residues. The ends were cut back, 6 bases at V and 8 bases at J, with 11 bases in the middle. CDR1 and CDR2 (germline): SGHTA, FQGTGA. Written as DNA, the CDR3 is TGTGCCAGCAGTCCTACTGGGGATGAGCAGTTCTTC. This translates into CASSPTGDEQFF.

This clonotype was picked up a small number of times. The chain links TRBV3-1 to TRBJ2-3; D not resolved. V was trimmed by 4 bases and J by 7 bases, leaving 9 bases between them. CDR1 and CDR2 (germline): LGHDT, YNNKEL (reference sequence). There are 12 residues in the CDR3. The CDR3 spells CASSLGENTQYF. CDR3 nucleotide sequence: TGTGCCAGCAGCCTCGGAGAGAATACGCAGTATTTT.

The chain uses TRBV18 and TRBJ2-2; D remains unclear. The V end lost 0 bases, the J end lost 3 bases, and 14 bases lay between the germline ends. Per germline, CDR1 KGHSH and CDR2 LQKENI. The CDR3 loop spans 17 amino acids. The CDR3 bases are TGTGCCAGCTCACCACCGAACTACGAACCTCACACCGGGGAGCTGTTTTTT. Its translation: CASSPPNYEPHTGELFF.